A selection of T cell receptor beta chains follows, all from one sample in a study of glioma-infiltrating T cells. TCRdb called the multiplex PCR reads again in MiXCR, with one record for every CDR3 protein. The sample holds approximately 190,000 distinct CDR3 sequences; 32% are singletons and the top ten take around 20%. Input material: glioma tissue, nonneoplastic brain tissue, or PBMCs (not recorded which). These TCRs come from a human donor with low-grade glioma or glioblastoma, undergoing nonglioma brain surgery, or in good health (not recorded which). The conserved cysteine and the conserved F or W are not part of the CDR3 here. The size entry is marked missing in some rows and otherwise reads once, few, many or a size class.

j_call v_call clone_size cdr3_aa
TRBJ2-3 TRBV20-1 many SARIPPTDTQY
TRBJ1-6 TRBV3-1 many ASSQDLPGSNSPLH
TRBJ1-1 TRBV27 many ASSFGGFAEAF
TRBJ2-2 TRBV27 many ATRRGEKLF
TRBJ2-3 TRBV19 NA ASSDRVTDTQY
TRBJ1-3 TRBV2 many ASSPGDRSGNTIY
TRBJ1-1 TRBV10-3 NA AIRNTGLATEAF
TRBJ1-6 TRBV4-3 many ASSQDSGVGSPLH
TRBJ2-5 TRBV27 NA ASSLSGQGMGTQY
TRBJ1-4 TRBV20-1 many SAGDSSATNEKLF
TRBJ2-4 TRBV4-1 many ASSQGTGTAENIQY
TRBJ2-5 TRBV5-8 many ASNLGPAETQY
TRBJ2-5 TRBV6-2/TRBV6-3 many ASSYGGRTAQY
TRBJ2-1 TRBV4-1 NA ASSQDIAARGEQF
TRBJ2-1 TRBV27 NA ASSQSPGLASNNEQF
TRBJ1-2 TRBV7-2 many ASSQEPGVNT
TRBJ2-1 TRBV6-1 many ASSRPSDRSYNEQF
TRBJ2-1 TRBV19 NA ATLGTSGRAGYNEQF
TRBJ2-1 TRBV6-2/TRBV6-3 NA ASNTSGTNQETHF
TRBJ2-5 TRBV28 many ASRLTSGLQETQY
TRBJ2-7 TRBV7-3 NA ASSETGTGEGQY
TRBJ1-5 TRBV4-1 many ASSQVGGQGAQPQH
TRBJ1-1 TRBV6-1 many ASTTQNTEAF
TRBJ2-1 TRBV9 NA ASSVGTGVAYEQF
TRBJ2-1 TRBV19 NA ASSRLGEPPYNEQF
TRBJ2-1 TRBV7-8 many ASSRVSGRANEQF
TRBJ2-7 TRBV7-9 many ASSLALGSPYEQY
TRBJ2-7 TRBV27 NA ASTAGAYEQY
TRBJ2-5 TRBV29-1 few SGRTGQETQY
TRBJ2-7 TRBV7-2 many ASSGVATGPSEQY
TRBJ2-5 TRBV11-2 many ASSLDLSGTQY
TRBJ2-5 TRBV19 many ASRDRGQETQY
TRBJ1-4 TRBV7-9 NA ASSPLGQGRRKLF
TRBJ2-7 TRBV11-2 few ASSLGQGGIYEQY
TRBJ2-5 TRBV20-1 many SAKGQLSSALETQY
TRBJ2-5 TRBV6-2/TRBV6-3 once ASSTTSEETQY
TRBJ1-1 TRBV7-9 many ASSLVPLGTEAF
TRBJ1-4 TRBV27 NA ASSFQWYEKLS
TRBJ2-1 TRBV20-1 many SANTGQWYNEQF
TRBJ1-2 TRBV15 many ATSRDTGVRGYT
TRBJ1-1 TRBV4-3 many ASSRQRNTEAF
TRBJ2-7 TRBV4-2 NA ASSQDRWAAGDREQY
TRBJ2-1 TRBV12-3/TRBV12-4 NA ASSFTQASPNNNEQF
TRBJ1-2 TRBV27 many ASRPTGRHGYT
TRBJ2-1 TRBV12-3/TRBV12-4 NA ASSLWDEQF
TRBJ2-7 TRBV7-9 NA ASSPREVYEQY
TRBJ1-5 TRBV5-6 few ASSLLGDNNQPQH
TRBJ2-2 TRBV6-5 many ASSYVGTNTGELF
TRBJ1-2 TRBV12-3/TRBV12-4 NA ASWDRAIGYT
TRBJ1-6 TRBV19 NA ASSGTGGLSPLH
TRBJ1-2 TRBV3-1 many ASSPLHDRGLRYGYT
TRBJ2-3 TRBV4-3 few ASSQVPGNTQY
TRBJ1-5 TRBV14 many ASSPDGTSNQPQH